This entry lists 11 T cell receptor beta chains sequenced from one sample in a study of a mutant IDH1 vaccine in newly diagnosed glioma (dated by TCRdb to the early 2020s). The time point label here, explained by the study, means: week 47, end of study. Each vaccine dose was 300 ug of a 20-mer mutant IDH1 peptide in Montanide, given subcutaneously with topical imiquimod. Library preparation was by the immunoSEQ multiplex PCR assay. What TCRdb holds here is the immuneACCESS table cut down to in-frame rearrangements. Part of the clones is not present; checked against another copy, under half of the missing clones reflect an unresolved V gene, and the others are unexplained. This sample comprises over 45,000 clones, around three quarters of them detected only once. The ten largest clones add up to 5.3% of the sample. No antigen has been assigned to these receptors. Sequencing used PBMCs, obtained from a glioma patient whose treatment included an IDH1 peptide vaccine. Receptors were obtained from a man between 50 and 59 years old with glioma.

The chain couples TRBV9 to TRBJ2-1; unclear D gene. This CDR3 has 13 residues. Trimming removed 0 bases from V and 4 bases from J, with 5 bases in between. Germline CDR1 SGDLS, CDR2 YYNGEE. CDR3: CASSVGPYNEQFF. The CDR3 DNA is TGTGCCAGCAGCGTAGGACCTTACAATGAGCAGTTCTTC.

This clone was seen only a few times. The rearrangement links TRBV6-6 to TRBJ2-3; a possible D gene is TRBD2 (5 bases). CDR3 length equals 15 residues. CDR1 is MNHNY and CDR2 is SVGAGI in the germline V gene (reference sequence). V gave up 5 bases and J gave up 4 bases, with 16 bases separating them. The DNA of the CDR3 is TGTGCCAGCAGTGCCCGGGCTAGCTCCCCAGATACGCAGTATTTT. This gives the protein CASSARASSPDTQYF.

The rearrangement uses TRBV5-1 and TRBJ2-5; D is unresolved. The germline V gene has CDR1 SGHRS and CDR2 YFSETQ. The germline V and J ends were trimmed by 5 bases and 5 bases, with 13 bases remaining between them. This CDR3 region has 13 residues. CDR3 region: CASSNPTRETQYF. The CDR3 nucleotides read TGCGCCAGCAGTAACCCGACCAGGGAGACCCAGTACTTC.

The CDR3 bases are TGTGCCAGTAGTCACCGTTCATGGGACACTGAAGCTTTCTTT. Encoded protein: CASSHRSWDTEAFF. This chain connects TRBV19 to TRBJ1-1; D call uncertain. Trimming shortened V by 5 bases and J by 3 bases, and 13 bases separated the two germline ends. There are 14 residues in the CDR3. In germline, CDR1 is LNHDA, CDR2 SQIVND (reference sequence).

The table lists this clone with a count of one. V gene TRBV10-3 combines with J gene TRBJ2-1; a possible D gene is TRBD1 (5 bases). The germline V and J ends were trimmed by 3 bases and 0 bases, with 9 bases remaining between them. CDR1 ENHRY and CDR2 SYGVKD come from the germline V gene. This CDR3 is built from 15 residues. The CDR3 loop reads CAISERGSSYNEQFF. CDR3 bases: TGTGCCATCAGTGAAAGGGGTTCCTCCTACAATGAGCAGTTCTTC.

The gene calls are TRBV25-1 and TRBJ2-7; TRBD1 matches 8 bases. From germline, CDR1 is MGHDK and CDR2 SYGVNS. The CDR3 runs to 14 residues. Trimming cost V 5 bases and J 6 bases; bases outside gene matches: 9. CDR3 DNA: TGTGCCAGCAGTAGGGGACAGGTCCCCTCCGAGCAGTACTTC. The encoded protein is CASSRGQVPSEQYF.

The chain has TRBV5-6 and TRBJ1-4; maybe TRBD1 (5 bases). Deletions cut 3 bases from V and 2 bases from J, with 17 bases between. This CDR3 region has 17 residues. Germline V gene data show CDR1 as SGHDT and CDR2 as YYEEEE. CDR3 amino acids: CASSSGARGRTNEKLFF. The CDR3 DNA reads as TGTGCCAGCAGCTCTGGGGCTCGGGGACGGACTAATGAAAAACTGTTTTTT.

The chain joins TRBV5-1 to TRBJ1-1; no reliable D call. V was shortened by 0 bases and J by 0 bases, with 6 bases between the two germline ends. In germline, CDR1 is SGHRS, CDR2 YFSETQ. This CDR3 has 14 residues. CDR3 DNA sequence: TGCGCCAGCAGCTTGGATGGCTTGAACACTGAAGCTTTCTTT. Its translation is CASSLDGLNTEAFF.

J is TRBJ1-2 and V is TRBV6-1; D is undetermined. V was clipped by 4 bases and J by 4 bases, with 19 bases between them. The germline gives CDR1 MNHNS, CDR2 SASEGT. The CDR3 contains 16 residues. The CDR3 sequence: CASSGGSTTRSYGYTF. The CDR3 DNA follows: TGTGCCAGCAGTGGGGGTTCAACAACCCGCAGCTATGGCTACACCTTC.

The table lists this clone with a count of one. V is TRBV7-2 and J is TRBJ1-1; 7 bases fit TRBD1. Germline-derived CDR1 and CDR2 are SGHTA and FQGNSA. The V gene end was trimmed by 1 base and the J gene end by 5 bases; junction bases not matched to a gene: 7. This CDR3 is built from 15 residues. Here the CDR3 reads CASSLVQGGGTEAFF. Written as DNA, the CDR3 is TGTGCCAGCAGCTTAGTGCAGGGGGGAGGGACTGAAGCTTTCTTT.

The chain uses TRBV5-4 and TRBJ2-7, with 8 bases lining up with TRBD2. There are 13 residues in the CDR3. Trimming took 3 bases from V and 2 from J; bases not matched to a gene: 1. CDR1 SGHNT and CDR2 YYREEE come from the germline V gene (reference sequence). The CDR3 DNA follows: TGTGCCAGCAGCTACGGGGGGGCCTACGAGCAGTACTTC. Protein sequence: CASSYGGAYEQYF.